This T cell receptor beta chain is drawn from a study of blood T cells in healthy people across ages (dated by TCRdb to between 2014 and 2017). Broadly, across the study: In model experiments, template switching captured roughly one uniquely barcoded TCR beta cDNA molecule for every two T cells. To track age-related changes in TCR beta repertoire diversity, the study relied on deep sequencing normalized with unique cDNA molecular identifiers. The donors were split into four age groups: young (average 16 years), middle-aged (about 40), aged (about 56) and long-lived (roughly 88). Two additional independent replicas of 1 million unique cDNA reads from the same blood draw were analyzed for two donors (one aged 18 to 29 and one aged 80 or older). Beyond this particular receptor, the publication reports: As age increased, observed TCR beta diversity per million T cells dropped in a roughly linear way, and a significant reduction was already evident by age 40. Estimates of total diversity based on one million sequenced T cells were regarded as lower bounds and as underestimates. Because donor CMV infection status was unknown, age-related changes in expanded clonotypes were potentially confounded. Compared with the aged group, more naive CD4+ T cells, fewer expanded clones and increased TCR diversity were shown by the long-lived group, suggesting age selection. Since profiling was done on bulk unsorted PBMCs, naive and antigen-experienced compartments could not be conclusively compared. A strong correlation was found between observed TCR beta diversity and the percentage of naive T cells measured by flow cytometry.

CDR1 and CDR2, per the germline V gene, are MNHEY and SVGAGI. There are 15 amino acids in the CDR3, from cysteine to phenylalanine inclusive. The sequence is cut down to CDR3 DNA, 45 bases in frame from base 1. Relative to germline, V is missing 6 bases and J is missing 4 bases, with 9 bases of the junction outside any gene match. The library was produced with 5' RACE. TCRdb records Illumina HiSeq 2500 as the sequencer. The second PCR ran for about 6 to 11 cycles and used a J-beta primer mix along with a sample-barcoded 5' primer. A template-switch 5' adaptor carrying 12 random nucleotides introduced a unique molecular identifier onto each TCR beta cDNA molecule. Each sample yielded at least 2.5 million CDR3-containing paired-end reads. All of the RNA was converted into first-strand cDNA using the Mint cDNA synthesis kit, with a TRBC-specific oligonucleotide serving as the primer. All cDNA was treated with uracil-DNA glycosylase and then went through a first 18-cycle PCR with the universal primers M1SS and BC2_uni_R. The authors' pipeline ran thus. Each sample was normalized by randomly selecting 1 million high-quality reads, each carrying a distinct molecular identifier. Instead of being binned into consensus sequences, reads that shared molecular identifiers were thrown out. MiTCR, set to a Q25 quality threshold and the strictest error-elimination algorithm, was used for CDR3 identification, clonotype clustering and error correction. A nonparametric unseen species model with Euler transformation was used to estimate lower-bound total TCR beta diversity. TCRdb reprocessing: public reads trimmed at Q25 with fastp, clones called with MiXCR, in-frame beta chains kept. Duplicate CDR3 protein sequences are folded into a single record with the most common DNA and genes. The V and J calls, along with clone size, are taken from TCRdb and not from the paper's own processing. This sample holds almost 550,000 distinct CDR3 sequences; 24% were observed only once. The ten largest clones represent just over 8.5% of the sample.

Turning to this clonotype: This receptor's antigen is unknown. No per-base quality is available; no much larger clone lies one base away.

The roughly 39 donors, aged about 6 to 100 years, were systemically healthy Caucasian individuals from Russia. Ten milliliters of peripheral blood were collected from each donor into EDTA-treated Vacutainer tubes. PBMCs were isolated by Ficoll-Paque density-gradient centrifugation, with at least 7 million obtained per sample. Total RNA, at least 5.5 micrograms per sample, was extracted from PBMCs with Trizol reagent. For every donor, flow cytometry on a PBMC aliquot measured the percentage of naive CD45RAhigh/CD27high T cells. This sample was also put to use in a study of T cells of mothers and their children. Looking at the second paper: Nine systemically healthy Caucasian individuals served as donors, namely three mothers together with their six children. cDNA synthesis consumed the entire amount of extracted RNA, loaded at 1.5 ug RNA in each 15 ul reaction. In the second PCR, the M1S primer added sample barcodes and 2-4 random nucleotides. More than 9 million TCR beta CDR3 reads were obtained from each mother, and roughly 3 million reads were obtained from each child. In both related and unrelated pairs, thymic selection shapes the output of TCR recombination in a similar way, with inherited differences having only a minor effect. Normalized repertoire overlap was always slightly but never significantly higher in related than unrelated mother-child pairs. No persistent microchimeric T cell clones were found, with a detection sensitivity of approximately 110 clones per million clonotypes. The study used deep NGS to compare TCR beta repertoires of mothers and children, seeking features distinguishing related mother-child pairs from unrelated individuals. Mothers averaged around 43 +/- 4 years of age and children averaged around 10 +/- 4 years. After adapters were ligated using NEBNext reagents, the libraries underwent 100+100 nt paired-end sequencing on an Illumina HiSeq 2000. To prevent cross-contamination, the mother and child libraries were prepared a month apart and were sequenced in separate runs. Each donor had between roughly 450,000 and 2,300,000 distinct TCR beta clonotypes identified. Naive TCR beta clonotypes were estimated from low-frequency clonotypes matched to each donor's FACS-determined naive share, without sorting.

This TCR was sampled from a boy younger than 18 in good health. Material: blood. Recombination joined TRBV6-5 with TRBJ2-5; 9 bases in between match TRBD1. DNA sequence: TGTGCCAGCAGCGGGGGACAGGGAATTGCAGAGACCCAGTACTTC. Its amino acids are CASSGGQGIAETQYF.